This T cell receptor (beta chain) appears in the sequencing data of a study of kidney transplant recipient with SARS-CoV-2 infection. Via MiXCR, TCRdb re-called the reads, giving one row per CDR3 protein. This table has roughly 250,000 distinct CDR3 sequences, around 26% appearing once. Trimming removed 5 bases from V and 4 bases from J, with 23 bases in between. This CDR3 comprises 17 residues. Looked up from germline, CDR1 is SGHAT and CDR2 is FQDESV (reference sequence). This clonotype was sampled from a young adult male patient who had COVID-19 and was a kidney transplant recipient. Some of the T cells may derive from the graft donor. Here the sequenced sample was a blood sample, taken at baseline and on roughly day 110 from a kidney transplant recipient. The V and J genes are TRBV11-1 and TRBJ1-2; no firm D call. The CDR3 reads CASSKASKAGKTYGYTF. CDR3 DNA sequence: TGTGCCAGCAGCAAGGCAAGTAAGGCTGGAAAGACCTATGGCTACACCTTC.